This T cell receptor (beta chain) was recorded in a study of shared clonotypes between healthy human individuals. Broader study findings: The authors expected sequencing depth to affect clonotype sharing among donors.

To note about this clone: Antigen: not known.

Germline values: CDR1 MNHEY, CDR2 SVGAGI. This CDR3 contains 15 residues. Losses at the gene ends were 5 bases for V and 5 bases for J; bases not matched to a gene: 10. In the study's own analysis: Filtering differed because ImmunoSEQ produced junction-only sequences that carried no quality scores. Clones were sequenced by immunoSEQ multiplex PCR, and TCRdb holds only the in-frame ones, with some missing. V and J calls and clone size follow that table, whereas D and trimming were derived from the DNA. In the table there are over 2 million clones, 85% to 95% of which are singletons. The specimen was naive CD4+ T cells sorted from blood. Subset in this sample: CD45RA+ positively selected. The TCR comes from a man younger than 35 in good health. The gene calls are TRBV6-5 and TRBJ2-7; the match to TRBD1 covers 9 bases. This CDR3 is CASSKSGTGNHEQYF. The DNA of the CDR3 is TGTGCCAGCAGTAAATCCGGGACAGGGAACCACGAGCAGTACTTC.